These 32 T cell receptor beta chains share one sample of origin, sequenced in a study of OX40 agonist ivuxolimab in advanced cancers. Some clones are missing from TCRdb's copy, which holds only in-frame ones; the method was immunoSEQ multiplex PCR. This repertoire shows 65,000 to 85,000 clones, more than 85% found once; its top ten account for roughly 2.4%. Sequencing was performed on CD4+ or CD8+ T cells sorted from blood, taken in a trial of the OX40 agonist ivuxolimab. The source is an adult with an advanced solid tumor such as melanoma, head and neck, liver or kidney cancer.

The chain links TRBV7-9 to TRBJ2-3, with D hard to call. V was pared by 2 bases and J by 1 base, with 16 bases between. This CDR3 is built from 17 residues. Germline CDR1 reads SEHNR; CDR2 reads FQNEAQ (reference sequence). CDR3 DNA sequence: TGTGCCAGCAGCTTAACGGCTTGGGGAATAGGCACAGATACGCAGTATTTT. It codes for CASSLTAWGIGTDTQYF. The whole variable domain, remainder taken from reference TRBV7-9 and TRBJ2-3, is DTGVSQNPRHKITKRGQNVTFRCDPISEHNRLYWYRQTLGQGPEFLTYFQNEAQLEKSRLLSDRFSAERPKGSFSTLEIQRTEQGDSAMYLCASSLTAWGIGTDTQYFGPGTRLTVL.

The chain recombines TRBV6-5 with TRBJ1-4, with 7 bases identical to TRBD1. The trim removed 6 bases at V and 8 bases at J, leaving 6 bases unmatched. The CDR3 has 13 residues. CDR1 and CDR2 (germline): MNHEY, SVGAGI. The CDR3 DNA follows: TGTGCCAGCAGGGCAACAGGGGTCGAAAAACTGTTTTTT. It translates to CASRATGVEKLFF.

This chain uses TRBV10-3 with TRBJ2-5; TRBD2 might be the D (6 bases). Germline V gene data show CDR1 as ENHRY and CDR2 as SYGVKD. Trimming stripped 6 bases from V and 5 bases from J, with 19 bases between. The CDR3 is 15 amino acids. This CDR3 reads CAISSLAFLRETQYF. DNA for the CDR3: TGTGCCATCAGCTCACTAGCCTTTCTTCGGGAGACCCAGTACTTC.

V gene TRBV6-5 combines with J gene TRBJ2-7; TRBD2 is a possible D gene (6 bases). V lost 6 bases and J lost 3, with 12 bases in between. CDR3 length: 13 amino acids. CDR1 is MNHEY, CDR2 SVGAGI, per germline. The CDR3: CASSQSGGYEQYF. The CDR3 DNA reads TGTGCCAGCAGCCAGTCCGGGGGCTACGAGCAGTACTTC.

CDR3 loop: CASSFGQGVQETQYF. For the CDR3, the DNA is TGTGCCAGCAGCTTCGGACAGGGGGTCCAAGAGACCCAGTACTTC. The rearrangement links TRBV5-8 to TRBJ2-5; 10 bases agree with TRBD1. The V and J ends lost 2 bases and 1 base, in that order; junction bases with no gene match: 2. CDR1 is SGHTS and CDR2 is YDEGEE in the germline V gene. CDR3 length: 15 residues.

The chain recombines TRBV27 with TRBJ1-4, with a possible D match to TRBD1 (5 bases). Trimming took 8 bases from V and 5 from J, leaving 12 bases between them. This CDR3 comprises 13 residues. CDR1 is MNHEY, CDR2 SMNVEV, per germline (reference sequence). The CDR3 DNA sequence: TGTGCCAGCCGGGGGTGGGCCAATGAAAAACTGTTTTTT. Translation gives CASRGWANEKLFF.

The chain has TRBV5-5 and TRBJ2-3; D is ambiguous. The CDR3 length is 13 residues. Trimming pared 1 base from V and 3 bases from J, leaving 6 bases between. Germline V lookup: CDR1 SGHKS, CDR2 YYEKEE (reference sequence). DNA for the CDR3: TGTGCCAGCAGCTTGCAACCAACAGATACGCAGTATTTT. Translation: CASSLQPTDTQYF.

DNA for the CDR3: TGTGCCAGCAGCTTAACGTTGGGCGGGGTATACAATGAGCAGTTCTTC. Translated: CASSLTLGGVYNEQFF. The rearrangement joins TRBV7-3 to TRBJ2-1; D might be TRBD2 (6 bases). V was cut by 0 bases and J by 4 bases, with 13 bases left in between. Germline V CDR1 and CDR2: SGHTA, FQGTGA. The CDR3 is 16 residues long.

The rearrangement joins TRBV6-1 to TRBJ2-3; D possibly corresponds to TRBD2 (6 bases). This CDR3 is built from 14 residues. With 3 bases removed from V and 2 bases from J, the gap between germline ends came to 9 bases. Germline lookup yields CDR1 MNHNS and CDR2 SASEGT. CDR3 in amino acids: CASSERGDTDTQYF. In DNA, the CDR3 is TGTGCCAGCAGTGAGCGGGGAGACACAGATACGCAGTATTTT.

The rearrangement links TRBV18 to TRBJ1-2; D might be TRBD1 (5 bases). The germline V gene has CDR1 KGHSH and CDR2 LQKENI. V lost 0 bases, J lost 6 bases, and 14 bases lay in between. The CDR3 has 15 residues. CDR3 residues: CASSPPVAGRHGYTF. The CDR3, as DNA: TGTGCCAGCTCACCACCGGTGGCAGGGAGGCATGGCTACACCTTC.

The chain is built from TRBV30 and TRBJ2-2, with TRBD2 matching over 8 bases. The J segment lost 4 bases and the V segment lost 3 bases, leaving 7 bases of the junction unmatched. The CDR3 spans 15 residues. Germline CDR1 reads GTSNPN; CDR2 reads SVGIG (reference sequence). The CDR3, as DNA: TGTGCCTGGAGGGTTAGCGGGGTAGGCACCGGGGAGCTGTTTTTT. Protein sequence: CAWRVSGVGTGELFF.

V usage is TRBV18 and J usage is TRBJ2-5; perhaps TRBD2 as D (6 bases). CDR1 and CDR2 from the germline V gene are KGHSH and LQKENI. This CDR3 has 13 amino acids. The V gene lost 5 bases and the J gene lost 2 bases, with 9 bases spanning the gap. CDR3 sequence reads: CASSVSGQETQYF. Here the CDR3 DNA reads TGTGCCAGCTCAGTCAGCGGGCAAGAGACCCAGTACTTC.

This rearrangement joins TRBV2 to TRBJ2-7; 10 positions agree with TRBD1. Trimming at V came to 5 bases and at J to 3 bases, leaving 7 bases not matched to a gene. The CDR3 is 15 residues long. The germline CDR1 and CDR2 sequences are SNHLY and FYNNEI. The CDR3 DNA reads TGTGCCAGCAGTCTTGGACAGGGGGGTCTCTACGAGCAGTACTTC. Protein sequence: CASSLGQGGLYEQYF.

CDR3 nucleotides: TGCGCCAGCAGTCCGGACCCGGGCCCCTACGAGCAGTACTTC. The encoded protein is CASSPDPGPYEQYF. V and J are TRBV5-1 and TRBJ2-7; D is unresolved. Germline V CDR1 and CDR2: SGHRS, YFSETQ. V dropped 5 bases and J dropped 2 bases, with 14 bases sitting between them. The CDR3 spans 14 residues.

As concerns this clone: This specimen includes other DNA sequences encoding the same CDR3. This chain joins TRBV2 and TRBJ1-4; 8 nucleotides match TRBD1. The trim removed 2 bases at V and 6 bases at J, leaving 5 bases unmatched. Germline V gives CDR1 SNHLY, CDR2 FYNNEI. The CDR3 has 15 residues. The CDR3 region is CASSEQGARDEKLFF. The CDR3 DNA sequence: TGTGCCAGCAGTGAACAGGGGGCGCGGGATGAAAAACTGTTTTTT.

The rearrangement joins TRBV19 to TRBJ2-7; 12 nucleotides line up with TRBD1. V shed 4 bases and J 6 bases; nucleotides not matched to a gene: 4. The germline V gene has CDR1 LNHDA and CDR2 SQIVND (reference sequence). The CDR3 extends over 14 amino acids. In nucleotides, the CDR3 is TGTGCCAGTAGTACCCGGGACAGGGGGCTCGAGCAGTACTTC. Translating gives CASSTRDRGLEQYF.

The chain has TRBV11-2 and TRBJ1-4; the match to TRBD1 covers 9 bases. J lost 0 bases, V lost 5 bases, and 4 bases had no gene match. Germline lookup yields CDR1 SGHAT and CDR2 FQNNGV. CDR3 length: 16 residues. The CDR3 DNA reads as TGTGCCAGCAGCGCGGGACAGGGAGCAACTAATGAAAAACTGTTTTTT. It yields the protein CASSAGQGATNEKLFF.

The CDR3 nucleotides read TGTGCCAGCTCACCAGGGGTGAACTATGGCTACACCTTC. It translates to CASSPGVNYGYTF. The chain links TRBV18 to TRBJ1-2, with D unresolved. This CDR3 has 13 amino acids. Trimming pared 2 bases from V and 2 bases from J, leaving 6 bases between. Germline CDR1 reads KGHSH; CDR2 reads LQKENI.

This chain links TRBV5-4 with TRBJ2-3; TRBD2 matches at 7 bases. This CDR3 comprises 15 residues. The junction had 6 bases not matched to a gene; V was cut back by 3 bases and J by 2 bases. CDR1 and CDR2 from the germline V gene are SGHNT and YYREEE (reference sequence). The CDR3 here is CASSYGTTPTDTQYF. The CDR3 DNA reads TGTGCCAGCAGCTACGGGACTACGCCCACAGATACGCAGTATTTT.

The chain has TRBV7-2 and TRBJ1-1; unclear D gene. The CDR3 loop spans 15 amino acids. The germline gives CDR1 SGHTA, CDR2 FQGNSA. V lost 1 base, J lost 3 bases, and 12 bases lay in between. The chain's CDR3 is CASSLDAGRDTEAFF. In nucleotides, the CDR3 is TGTGCCAGCAGCTTAGATGCAGGTAGGGACACTGAAGCTTTCTTT.

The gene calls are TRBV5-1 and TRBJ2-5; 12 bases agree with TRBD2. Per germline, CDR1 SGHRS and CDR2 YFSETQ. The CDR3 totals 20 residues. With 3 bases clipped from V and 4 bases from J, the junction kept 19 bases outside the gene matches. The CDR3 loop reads CASSSEPSGGAGFRGETQYF. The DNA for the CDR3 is TGCGCCAGCAGCTCGGAGCCTAGCGGGGGGGCCGGGTTTCGAGGAGAGACCCAGTACTTC.

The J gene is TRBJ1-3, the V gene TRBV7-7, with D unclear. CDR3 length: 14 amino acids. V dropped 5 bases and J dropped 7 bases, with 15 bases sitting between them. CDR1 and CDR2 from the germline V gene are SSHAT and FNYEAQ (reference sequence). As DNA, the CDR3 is TGTGCCAGCAGCCCCACGGTAGTAGGGAACACCATATATTTT. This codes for CASSPTVVGNTIYF.

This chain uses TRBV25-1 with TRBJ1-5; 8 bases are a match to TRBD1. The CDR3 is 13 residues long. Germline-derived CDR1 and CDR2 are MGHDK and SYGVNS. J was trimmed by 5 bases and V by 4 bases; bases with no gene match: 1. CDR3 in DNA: TGTGCCAGCAGTGTGACAGGGGATCAGCCCCAGCATTTT. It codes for CASSVTGDQPQHF.

The CDR3 DNA reads as TGTGCCAGCACCTGGACAGGGAGATCCACTGAAGCTTTCTTT. This translates into CASTWTGRSTEAFF. The rearrangement joins TRBV6-1 to TRBJ1-1; TRBD1 matches at 8 bases. Germline V gives CDR1 MNHNS, CDR2 SASEGT. The J segment lost 4 bases and the V segment lost 7 bases, leaving 8 bases of the junction unmatched. The CDR3 runs to 14 residues.

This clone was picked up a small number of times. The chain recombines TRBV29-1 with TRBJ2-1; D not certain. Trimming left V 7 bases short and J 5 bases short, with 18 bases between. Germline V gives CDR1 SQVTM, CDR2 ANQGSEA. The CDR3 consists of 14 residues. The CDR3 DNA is TGCAGCGCTCTAACCTTAGTGTTGGACAATGAGCAGTTCTTC. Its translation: CSALTLVLDNEQFF.

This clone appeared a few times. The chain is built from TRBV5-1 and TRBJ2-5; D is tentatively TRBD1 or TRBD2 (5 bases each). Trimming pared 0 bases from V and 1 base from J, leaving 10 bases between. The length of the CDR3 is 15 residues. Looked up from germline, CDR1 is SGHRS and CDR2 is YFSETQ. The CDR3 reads CASSLGDGSQETQYF. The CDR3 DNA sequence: TGCGCCAGCAGCTTGGGGGACGGATCCCAAGAGACCCAGTACTTC. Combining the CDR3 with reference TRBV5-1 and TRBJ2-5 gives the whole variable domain KAGVTQTPRYLIKTRGQQVTLSCSPISGHRSVSWYQQTPGQGLQFLFEYFSETQRNKGNFPGRFSGRQFSNSRSEMNVSTLELGDSALYLCASSLGDGSQETQYFGPGTRLLVL.

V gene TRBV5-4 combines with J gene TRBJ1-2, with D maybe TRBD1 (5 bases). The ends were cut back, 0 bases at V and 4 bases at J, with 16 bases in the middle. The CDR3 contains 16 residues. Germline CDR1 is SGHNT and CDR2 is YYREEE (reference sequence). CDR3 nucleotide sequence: TGTGCCAGCAGCTTGGAGCGGGGCGAAATCGGCTATGGCTACACCTTC. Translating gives CASSLERGEIGYGYTF.

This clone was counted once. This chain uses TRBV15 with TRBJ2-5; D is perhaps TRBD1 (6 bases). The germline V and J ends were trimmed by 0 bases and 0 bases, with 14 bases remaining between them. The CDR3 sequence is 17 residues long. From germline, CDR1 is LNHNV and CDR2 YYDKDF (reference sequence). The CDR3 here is CATSRDSTGNNQETQYF. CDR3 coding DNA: TGTGCCACCAGCAGAGATTCAACAGGGAACAACCAAGAGACCCAGTACTTC.

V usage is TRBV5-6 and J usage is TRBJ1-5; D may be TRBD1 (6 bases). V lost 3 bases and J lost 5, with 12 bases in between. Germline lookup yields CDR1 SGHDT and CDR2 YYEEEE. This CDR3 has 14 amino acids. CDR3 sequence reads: CASSYGTLDQPQHF. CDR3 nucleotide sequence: TGTGCCAGCAGCTACGGGACACTCGATCAGCCCCAGCATTTT.

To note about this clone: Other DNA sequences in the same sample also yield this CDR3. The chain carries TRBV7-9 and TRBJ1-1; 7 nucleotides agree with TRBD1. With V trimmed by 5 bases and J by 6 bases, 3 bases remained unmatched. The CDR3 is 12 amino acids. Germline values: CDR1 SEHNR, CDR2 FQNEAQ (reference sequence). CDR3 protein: CASSQQGSEAFF. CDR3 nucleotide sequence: TGTGCCAGCAGCCAACAGGGGTCTGAAGCTTTCTTT.

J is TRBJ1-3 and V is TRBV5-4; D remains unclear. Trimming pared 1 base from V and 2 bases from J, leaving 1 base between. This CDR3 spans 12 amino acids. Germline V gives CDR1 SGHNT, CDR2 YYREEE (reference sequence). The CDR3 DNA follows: TGTGCCAGCAGCTTGCCTGGAAACACCATATATTTT. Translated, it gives CASSLPGNTIYF.

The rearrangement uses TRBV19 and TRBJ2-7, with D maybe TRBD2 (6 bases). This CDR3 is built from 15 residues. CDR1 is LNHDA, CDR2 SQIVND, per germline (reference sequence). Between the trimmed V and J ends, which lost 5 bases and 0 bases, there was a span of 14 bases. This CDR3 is CASSQPGASSYEQYF. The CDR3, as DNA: TGTGCCAGTAGTCAGCCGGGAGCCTCCTCCTACGAGCAGTACTTC.